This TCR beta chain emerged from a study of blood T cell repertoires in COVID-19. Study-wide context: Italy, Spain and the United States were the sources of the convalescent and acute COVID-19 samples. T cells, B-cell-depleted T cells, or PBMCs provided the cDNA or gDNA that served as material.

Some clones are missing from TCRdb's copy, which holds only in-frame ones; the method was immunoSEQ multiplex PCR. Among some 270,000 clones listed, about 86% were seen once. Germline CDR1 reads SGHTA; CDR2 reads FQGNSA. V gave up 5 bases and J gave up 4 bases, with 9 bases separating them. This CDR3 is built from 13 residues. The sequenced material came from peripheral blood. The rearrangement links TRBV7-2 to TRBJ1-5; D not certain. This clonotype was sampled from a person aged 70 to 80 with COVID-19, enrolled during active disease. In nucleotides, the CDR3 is TGTGCCAGCAGCCCCCGGGGTAATCAGCCCCAGCATTTT. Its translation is CASSPRGNQPQHF.